This TCR beta chain derives from a study of metastatic and nonmetastatic thyroid tumors. Across the whole study: The study looked at repertoires side by side in blood and in tumor or nodule tissue from malignant and benign thyroid patients. Overall study results and limits: Malignant tumors reportedly showed significantly higher TCR beta diversity than benign nodules in both blood and tumor.

Patients underwent thyroid surgery, and none had received any treatment before it. A remark on this clone: No antigen is known for it.

TCRdb used MiXCR to call clones anew from the PCR reads. The table lists about 20,000 clones, 12% of them singletons. Sequencing was done on a sample of blood. This sequence was found in a male donor with papillary thyroid cancer or a benign thyroid nodule (not recorded which). Some clones in this sample may be carry-over from other donors' samples.

The CDR3, as DNA: TGTGCCAGCACGAAGGGGGGAGGTTCCACCGGGGAGCTGTTTTTT. Translating gives CASTKGGGSTGELFF. This chain connects TRBV27 to TRBJ2-2, with D perhaps matching TRBD1 or TRBD2 (6 bases each). The CDR3 extends over 15 amino acids. V was trimmed by 7 bases and J by 4 bases, leaving 16 bases between them. CDR1 is MNHEY and CDR2 is SMNVEV in the germline V gene (reference sequence).